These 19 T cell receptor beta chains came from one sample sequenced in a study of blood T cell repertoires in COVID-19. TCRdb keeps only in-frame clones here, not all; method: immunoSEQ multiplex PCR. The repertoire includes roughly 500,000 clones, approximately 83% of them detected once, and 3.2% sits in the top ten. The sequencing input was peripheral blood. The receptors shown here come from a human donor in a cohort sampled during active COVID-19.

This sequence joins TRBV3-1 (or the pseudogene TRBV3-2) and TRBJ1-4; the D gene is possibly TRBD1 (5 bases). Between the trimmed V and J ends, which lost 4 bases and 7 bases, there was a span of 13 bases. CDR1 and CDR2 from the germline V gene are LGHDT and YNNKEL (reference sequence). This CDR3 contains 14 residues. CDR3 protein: CASSPHGGSEKLFF. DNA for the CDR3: TGTGCCAGCAGCCCCCATGGGGGGAGTGAAAAACTGTTTTTT.

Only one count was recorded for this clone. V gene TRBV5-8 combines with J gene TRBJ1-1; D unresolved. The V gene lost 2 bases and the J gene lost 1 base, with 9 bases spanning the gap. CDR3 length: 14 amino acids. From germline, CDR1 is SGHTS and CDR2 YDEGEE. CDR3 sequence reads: CASSFDGENTEAFF. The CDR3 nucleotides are TGTGCCAGCAGCTTCGACGGGGAGAACACTGAAGCTTTCTTT.

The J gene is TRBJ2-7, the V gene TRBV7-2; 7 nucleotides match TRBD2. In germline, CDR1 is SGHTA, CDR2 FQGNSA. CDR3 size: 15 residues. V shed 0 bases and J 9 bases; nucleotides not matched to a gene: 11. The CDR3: CASSLASGMPLGQYF. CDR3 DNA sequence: TGTGCCAGCAGCTTAGCCAGCGGGATGCCTCTCGGGCAGTACTTC.

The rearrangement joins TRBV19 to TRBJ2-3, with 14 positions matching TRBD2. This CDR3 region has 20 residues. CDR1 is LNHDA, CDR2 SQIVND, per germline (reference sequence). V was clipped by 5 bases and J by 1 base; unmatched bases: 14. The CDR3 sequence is CASSSRPGLAGELGTDTQYF. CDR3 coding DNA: TGTGCCAGTAGTTCACGGCCGGGACTAGCGGGAGAACTGGGCACAGATACGCAGTATTTT.

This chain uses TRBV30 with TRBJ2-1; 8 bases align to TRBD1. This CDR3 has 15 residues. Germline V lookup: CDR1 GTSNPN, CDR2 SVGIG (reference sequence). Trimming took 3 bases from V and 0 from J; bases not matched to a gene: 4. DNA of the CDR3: TGTGCCTGGAGGGACAGGGTGAGCTCCTACAATGAGCAGTTCTTC. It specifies CAWRDRVSSYNEQFF.

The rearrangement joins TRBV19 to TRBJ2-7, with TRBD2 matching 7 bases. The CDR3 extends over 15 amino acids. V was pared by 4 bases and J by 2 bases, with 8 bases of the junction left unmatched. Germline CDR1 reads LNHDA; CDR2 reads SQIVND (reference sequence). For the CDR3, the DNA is TGTGCCAGTAGTAGTGGCGGGAGCGGCGCCTACGAGCAGTACTTC. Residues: CASSSGGSGAYEQYF.

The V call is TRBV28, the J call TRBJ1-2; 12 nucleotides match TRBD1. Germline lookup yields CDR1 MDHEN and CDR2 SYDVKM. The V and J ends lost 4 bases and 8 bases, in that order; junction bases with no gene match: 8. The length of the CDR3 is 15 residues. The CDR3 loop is CASSSGGQGAWGYTF. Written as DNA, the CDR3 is TGTGCCAGCAGTTCGGGGGGACAGGGGGCTTGGGGCTACACCTTC.

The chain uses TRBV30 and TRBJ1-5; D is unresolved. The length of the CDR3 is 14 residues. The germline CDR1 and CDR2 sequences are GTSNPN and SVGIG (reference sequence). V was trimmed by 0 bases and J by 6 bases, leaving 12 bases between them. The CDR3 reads CAWSVVGRGQPQHF. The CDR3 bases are TGTGCCTGGAGTGTCGTAGGGAGAGGTCAGCCCCAGCATTTT.

CDR3 protein: CASSEEQNGIYEQYF. CDR3 nucleotides: TGTGCCAGCAGTGAAGAACAAAACGGGATCTACGAGCAGTACTTC. The gene calls are TRBV6-1 and TRBJ2-7; D possibly corresponds to TRBD2 (5 bases). The germline V gene has CDR1 MNHNS and CDR2 SASEGT. With 1 base removed from V and 3 bases from J, the gap between germline ends came to 13 bases. The CDR3 length is 15 residues.

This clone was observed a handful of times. The DNA of the CDR3 is TGTGCCAGCAGCTGGGCCGGTCGCGGGACAGACAATCAGCCCCAGCATTTT. Translating it yields CASSWAGRGTDNQPQHF. The chain carries TRBV7-9 and TRBJ1-5, with 7 bases that match TRBD1. The CDR3 runs to 17 residues. Germline CDR1 and CDR2: SEHNR and FQNEAQ (reference sequence). With V trimmed by 4 bases and J by 3 bases, 12 bases remained unmatched.

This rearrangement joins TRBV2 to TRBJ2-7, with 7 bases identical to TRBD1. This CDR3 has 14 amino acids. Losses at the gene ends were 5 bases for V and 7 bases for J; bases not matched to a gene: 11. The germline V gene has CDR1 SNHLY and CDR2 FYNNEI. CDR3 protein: CASSSKDRKVEQYF. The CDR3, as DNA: TGTGCCAGCAGTTCTAAGGACAGGAAAGTAGAGCAGTACTTC.

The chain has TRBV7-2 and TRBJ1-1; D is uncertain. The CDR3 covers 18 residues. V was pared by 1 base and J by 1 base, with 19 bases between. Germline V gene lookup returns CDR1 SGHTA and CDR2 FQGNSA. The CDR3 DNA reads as TGTGCCAGCAGCTTAGATCGTATCGGGGTTATCTCGAACACTGAAGCTTTCTTT. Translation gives CASSLDRIGVISNTEAFF.

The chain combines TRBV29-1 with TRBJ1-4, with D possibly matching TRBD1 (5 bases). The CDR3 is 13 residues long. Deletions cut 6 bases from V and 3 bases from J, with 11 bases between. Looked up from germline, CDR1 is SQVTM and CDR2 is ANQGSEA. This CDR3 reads CSVRAGSNEKLFF. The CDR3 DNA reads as TGCAGCGTCCGGGCAGGGTCTAATGAAAAACTGTTTTTT.

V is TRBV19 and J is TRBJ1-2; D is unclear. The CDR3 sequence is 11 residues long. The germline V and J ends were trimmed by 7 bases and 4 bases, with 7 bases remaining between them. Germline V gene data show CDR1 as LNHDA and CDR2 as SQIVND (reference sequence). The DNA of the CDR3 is TGTGCCAGTAAGGAGTTCTATGGCTACACCTTC. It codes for CASKEFYGYTF.

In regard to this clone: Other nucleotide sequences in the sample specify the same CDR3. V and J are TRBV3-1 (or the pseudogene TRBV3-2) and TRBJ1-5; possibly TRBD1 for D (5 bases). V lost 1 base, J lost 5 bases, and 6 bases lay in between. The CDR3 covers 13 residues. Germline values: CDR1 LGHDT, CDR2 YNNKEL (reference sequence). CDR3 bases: TGTGCCAGCAGCCAAGGGGGCGATCAGCCCCAGCATTTT. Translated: CASSQGGDQPQHF.

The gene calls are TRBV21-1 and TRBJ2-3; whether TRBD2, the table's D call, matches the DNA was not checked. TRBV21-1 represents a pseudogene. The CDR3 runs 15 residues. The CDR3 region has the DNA TGTGCCAGCAGTGCTAGCGGGAGGCCACCAGATACGCAGTATTTT. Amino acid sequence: CASSASGRPPDTQYF.

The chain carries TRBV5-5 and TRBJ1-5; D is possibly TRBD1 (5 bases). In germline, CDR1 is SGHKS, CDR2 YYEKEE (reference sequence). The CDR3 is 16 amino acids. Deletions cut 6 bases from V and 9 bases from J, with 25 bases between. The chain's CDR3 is CASTLLEARGVGPQHF. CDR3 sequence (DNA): TGTGCCAGCACCTTATTGGAGGCACGGGGGGTCGGGCCCCAGCATTTT.

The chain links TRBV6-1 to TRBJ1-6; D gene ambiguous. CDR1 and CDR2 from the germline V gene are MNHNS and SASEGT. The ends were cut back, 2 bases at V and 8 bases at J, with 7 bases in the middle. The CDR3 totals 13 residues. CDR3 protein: CASSEMRDSPLHF. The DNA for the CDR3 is TGTGCCAGCAGTGAAATGCGGGATTCACCCCTCCACTTT.

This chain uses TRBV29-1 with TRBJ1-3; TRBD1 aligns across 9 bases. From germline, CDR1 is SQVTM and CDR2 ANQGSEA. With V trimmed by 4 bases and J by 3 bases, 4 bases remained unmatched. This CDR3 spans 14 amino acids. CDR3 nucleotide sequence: TGCAGCGTTGGCAGGACAGGGGATGGAAACACCATATATTTT. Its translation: CSVGRTGDGNTIYF.